These 15 T cell receptor beta chains share one sample of origin, sequenced in a study of low-dose radiotherapy and immunotherapy resistance in tumors. Time point meaning: after trial treatment. Treatment in this sample: LDRT plus nivolumab, ipilimumab, low-dose cyclophosphamide and aspirin (RACIN trial). TRAV and TRBV primers primed cDNA for both TCRalpha and TCRbeta. Both a constant-region primer and a V-primer adapter served to amplify TCRs across approximately 19 PCR cycles. Each CDR3 protein is one row after TCRdb ran MiXCR on the reads. The sample lists 95,000 to 100,000 distinct CDR3 sequences, less than 25% occurring once. The sequencing used PBMCs, collected after low-dose radiotherapy plus immunotherapy. These receptors were collected from a male donor with prostate cancer.

This clonotype was counted ten times or more. V and J are TRBV2 and TRBJ2-7, with 9 nucleotides matching TRBD1. The germline V gene has CDR1 SNHLY and CDR2 FYNNEI. The V segment lost 6 bases and the J segment 5 bases; nucleotides outside the gene matches: 8. There are 14 residues in the CDR3. This CDR3 is CASSDRGDVDEQYF. The CDR3 nucleotides read TGTGCCAGCAGCGACAGGGGGGATGTCGACGAGCAGTACTTC.

This clonotype was detected many times. The V gene is TRBV5-1, the J gene TRBJ2-6; TRBD1 agrees at 8 bases. The CDR3 covers 16 residues. The V and J ends lost 4 bases and 8 bases, in that order; junction bases with no gene match: 11. Germline V gives CDR1 SGHRS, CDR2 YFSETQ. This CDR3 is CASSIGDRGRTNVLTF. CDR3 coding DNA: TGCGCCAGCAGCATAGGAGACAGGGGAAGAACCAACGTCCTGACTTTC.

This clonotype was observed many times. The genes are TRBV28 and TRBJ2-7; 8 bases are shared with TRBD1. The germline CDR1 and CDR2 sequences are MDHEN and SYDVKM. The CDR3 length is 14 residues. V shed 5 bases, J shed 4 bases, and the junction held 7 bases outside the gene matches. The chain's CDR3 is CASSATGEWYEQYF. The CDR3 nucleotides read TGTGCCAGCAGTGCGACAGGGGAGTGGTACGAGCAGTACTTC.

This clonotype was detected many times. The chain joins TRBV7-9 to TRBJ1-1; perhaps TRBD1 as D (5 bases). The CDR3 runs to 11 residues. The V and J ends lost 3 bases and 6 bases respectively, with 5 bases between them. Germline V gene data show CDR1 as SEHNR and CDR2 as FQNEAQ (reference sequence). This CDR3 reads CASSFRAEAFF. In nucleotides, the CDR3 is TGTGCCAGCAGCTTCAGGGCTGAAGCTTTCTTT.

This clonotype was observed a few times. The genes are TRBV4-1 and TRBJ2-2; D not resolved. Germline V gene data show CDR1 as MGHRA and CDR2 as YSYEKL. Trimming shortened V by 0 bases and J by 1 base, and 6 bases separated the two germline ends. This CDR3 has 15 amino acids. Here the CDR3 DNA reads TGCGCCAGCAGCCAAGATCGGCGGAACACCGGGGAGCTGTTTTTT. It yields the protein CASSQDRRNTGELFF.

The chain uses TRBV12-5 and TRBJ2-7, with D maybe TRBD2 (7 bases). V lost 6 bases and J 5 bases, leaving 17 bases between the germline ends. The CDR3 covers 14 residues. Germline V gene lookup returns CDR1 LGHNT and CDR2 FRNRAP. In DNA, the CDR3 is TGTGCTAGTGGGGATGGGGGGGGCTACAACGAGCAGTACTTC. Translating it yields CASGDGGGYNEQYF.

Details on this clonotype: It may be a read error: a sequence one base away is much more abundant. The chain is built from TRBV6-5 and TRBJ2-7; D may correspond to TRBD1 or TRBD2 (5 bases each). Germline V gives CDR1 MNHEY, CDR2 SVGAGI. This CDR3 spans 13 amino acids. The CDR3 DNA is TGTACCGCCGGGACGGCCCTATCCTACGAGCAGTACTTC. This translates into CTAGTALSYEQYF.

This clonotype was counted between two and nine times. Since a much larger clone is just one base distant, this may be a read error. CDR3: CASSLTGSNEQFF. The DNA for the CDR3 is TGTGCCAGCAGCTTAACAGGGAGCAATGAGCAGTTCTTC. The gene calls are TRBV5-4 and TRBJ2-1; maybe TRBD1 (6 bases). This CDR3 contains 13 residues. Germline CDR1 SGHNT, CDR2 YYREEE (reference sequence). The ends were cut back, 2 bases at V and 6 bases at J, with 9 bases in the middle. The full variable domain, its missing parts supplied by reference TRBV5-4 and TRBJ2-1, is ETGVTQSPTHLIKTRGQQVTLRCSSQSGHNTVSWYQQALGQGPQFIFQYYREEENGRGNFPPRFSGLQFPNYSSELNVNALELDDSALYLCASSLTGSNEQFFGPGTRLTVL.

This clonotype was observed a single time. CDR3 sequence (DNA): TGCGCCAGCAGCCCGGGGCAGCACTACACCTTC. Its translation: CASSPGQHYTF. This chain uses TRBV10-2 with TRBJ1-2; perhaps TRBD1 as D (5 bases). The CDR3 runs 11 residues. Germline V CDR1 and CDR2: WSHSY, SAAADI. V was pared by 6 bases and J by 10 bases, with 12 bases between.

This clonotype was counted many times. This chain connects TRBV6-6 to TRBJ1-2; D may be TRBD1 (6 bases). Deletions cut 5 bases from V and 2 bases from J, with 15 bases between. This CDR3 is 15 amino acids long. The germline gives CDR1 MNHNY, CDR2 SVGAGI (reference sequence). CDR3 DNA: TGTGCCAGCAGTCTCTCAGGGGAGTTGAACTATGGCTACACCTTC. It yields the protein CASSLSGELNYGYTF.

This clonotype was detected many times. CDR3 sequence (DNA): TGTGCCATCAGTGAGTCAAGGACAGGGTCCTACGAGCAGTACTTC. It translates to CAISESRTGSYEQYF. This sequence joins TRBV10-3 and TRBJ2-7; 8 nucleotides align to TRBD1. After removal of 0 bases from V and 1 base from J, the junction contained 2 bases not matched to a gene. This CDR3 has 15 amino acids. CDR1 is ENHRY, CDR2 SYGVKD, per germline.

At least ten counts were recorded for this clonotype. The chain employs TRBV10-3 and TRBJ2-7; a weak D match, TRBD2 (5 bases). Deletions cut 6 bases from V and 0 bases from J, with 9 bases between. CDR1 and CDR2 (germline): ENHRY, SYGVKD. The length of the CDR3 is 13 residues. Here the CDR3 DNA reads TGTGCCATCAGCCCGAGGGCCTCCTACGAGCAGTACTTC. This codes for CAISPRASYEQYF.

This clonotype was recorded at least ten times. The chain is built from TRBV5-6 and TRBJ1-1; D perhaps matches TRBD1 (5 bases). Germline V CDR1 and CDR2: SGHDT, YYEEEE. V lost 4 bases, J lost 0 bases, and 10 bases lay in between. This CDR3 is 14 amino acids long. The CDR3 DNA reads TGTGCCAGCAGCGTCAGGGCCATGAACACTGAAGCTTTCTTT. Its protein is CASSVRAMNTEAFF. Supplemented by reference TRBV5-6 and TRBJ1-1, the full variable domain reads DAGVTQSPTHLIKTRGQQVTLRCSPKSGHDTVSWYQQALGQGPQFIFQYYEEEERQRGNFPDRFSGHQFPNYSSELNVNALLLGDSALYLCASSVRAMNTEAFFGQGTRLTVV.

This clonotype came up many times. The chain combines TRBV24-1 with TRBJ1-6; 10 nucleotides match TRBD1. The CDR3 contains 17 residues. Losses at the gene ends were 4 bases for V and 6 bases for J; bases not matched to a gene: 8. CDR1 and CDR2 from the germline V gene are KGHDR and SFDVKD. CDR3 region: CATSERTGGQINSPLHF. In DNA, the CDR3 is TGTGCCACCAGTGAGCGGACAGGGGGACAGATTAATTCACCCCTCCACTTT.

The DNA for the CDR3 is TGTGCCAGCAGTGAAAGGCGGACTGTGGGGGCTGATACGCAGTATTTT. This encodes CASSERRTVGADTQYF. This chain links TRBV6-1 with TRBJ2-3, with D maybe TRBD1 (6 bases). V gave up 2 bases and J gave up 6 bases, with 18 bases separating them. The CDR3 is 16 amino acids. Germline CDR1 and CDR2: MNHNS and SASEGT.